What follows are 6 T cell receptor beta chains derived from one specimen sequenced in a study of identifying expanded T cells in peripheral blood. Some clones are missing from TCRdb's copy, which holds only in-frame ones; the method was immunoSEQ multiplex PCR. Altogether about 100,000 clones are present, 80% to 90% being singletons, with the ten largest covering around 5%. The source material was blood. Receptors originate from a person between 18 and 70 years old in good health.

The chain links TRBV27 to TRBJ2-3; 7 nucleotides match TRBD2. From germline, CDR1 is MNHEY and CDR2 SMNVEV (reference sequence). Trimming at V came to 6 bases and at J to 1 base, leaving 10 bases not matched to a gene. The CDR3 is made up of 16 amino acids. The CDR3 DNA is TGTGCCAGCAGATTAGTGGGCGGGAGTGGCACAGATACGCAGTATTTT. Protein sequence: CASRLVGGSGTDTQYF.

The chain has TRBV11-3 and TRBJ2-1; TRBD2 aligns across 10 bases. The V and J ends lost 1 base and 2 bases, in that order; junction bases with no gene match: 5. Germline V gene lookup returns CDR1 SGHNT and CDR2 YENEEA. The length of the CDR3 is 17 residues. As DNA, the CDR3 is TGTGCCAGCAGCTTAGGCGGGACTAGCGTCCCCTACAATGAGCAGTTCTTC. The encoded protein is CASSLGGTSVPYNEQFF.

The table lists this clone with a count of one. This rearrangement joins TRBV19 to TRBJ1-5; TRBD1 aligns across 7 bases. The CDR3 length is 15 residues. J was trimmed by 4 bases and V by 7 bases; bases with no gene match: 10. Germline V gene sequence: CDR1 LNHDA, CDR2 SQIVND (reference sequence). Here the CDR3 DNA reads TGTGCCAGTACCGCCCCGGGACAGCCAAATCAGCCCCAGCATTTT. It translates to CASTAPGQPNQPQHF. The variable domain in full, with the rest retrieved from reference TRBV19 and TRBJ1-5, is DGGITQSPKYLFRKEGQNVTLSCEQNLNHDAMYWYRQDPGQGLRLIYYSQIVNDFQKGDIAEGYSVSREKKESFPLTVTSAQKNPTAFYLCASTAPGQPNQPQHFGDGTRLSIL.

J is TRBJ1-1 and V is TRBV7-6; TRBD1 agrees at 7 bases. Germline V gene lookup returns CDR1 SGHVS and CDR2 FNYEAQ. V was clipped by 1 base and J by 5 bases; unmatched bases: 4. The CDR3 sequence is 14 residues long. This chain's CDR3 is CASSLGQGVTEAFF. For the CDR3, the DNA is TGTGCCAGCAGCTTAGGACAGGGAGTAACTGAAGCTTTCTTT.

This clone has just one count. The V call is TRBV28, the J call TRBJ1-5; D perhaps matches TRBD1 (5 bases). V lost 7 bases and J lost 7, with 14 bases in between. The CDR3 is 13 residues long. CDR1 and CDR2 from the germline V gene are MDHEN and SYDVKM. The CDR3 loop is CASKGADWQPQHF. CDR3 nucleotide sequence: TGTGCCAGCAAAGGGGCGGACTGGCAGCCCCAGCATTTT.

The gene calls are TRBV7-9 and TRBJ2-2; D not certain. Trimming cost V 1 base and J 0 bases, with 3 bases left between them. This CDR3 has 14 amino acids. CDR1 and CDR2 from the germline V gene are SEHNR and FQNEAQ (reference sequence). For the CDR3, the DNA is TGTGCCAGCAGCTTAGGAGCGAACACCGGGGAGCTGTTTTTT. Translation: CASSLGANTGELFF.